Listed here is a single T cell receptor (beta chain). What it binds is not known. This sample stems from a study of monozygotic twins with inflammatory bowel disease. Study-level findings and limits: A reduction in TCRbeta diversity (inverse Simpson) was seen in IBD patients relative to healthy co-twins.

The quantity of total RNA per TCR library was roughly 3,300 ng. Template-switch reactions added UMIs with a 6-nucleotide sample barcode. TCRdb reprocessed the 5' RACE reads, with one entry per CDR3 protein and no DNA. Here the sample table reports around 380,000 distinct CDR3 sequences. Germline V CDR1 and CDR2: MGHRA, YSYEKL. The CDR3 is 13 residues long. The J gene is TRBJ1-6, the V gene TRBV4-1. The receptor was isolated from a human donor with ulcerative colitis or Crohn's disease, or a healthy co-twin of an affected twin (not recorded which). Sequencing was performed on blood. The CDR3 here is CASSQDLDTPLHF.